These 9 T cell receptor beta chains came from one sample sequenced in a study of T-cell reconstitution after alpha-beta-depleted transplantation in children. Using unique molecular identifiers, the investigators prepared the TCRbeta library. Each CDR3 protein gets one entry after TCRdb re-called the PCR reads with MiXCR. This table has approximately 430,000 distinct CDR3 sequences, around 16% appearing once. The material was PBMCs, mostly from graft donor cells, obtained 360 days after TCRalphabeta/CD19-depleted stem cell transplant. Receptor source: a boy less than two years old who had a stem cell transplant for Wiskott-Aldrich syndrome, so the T cells may come from the graft donor.

The CDR3 nucleotides are TGTGCCAGCAGGTGGGAGAATAGCAATCAGCCCCAGCATTTT. It specifies CASRWENSNQPQHF. The chain uses TRBV6-1 and TRBJ1-5; D is ambiguous. V lost 6 bases and J 0 bases, leaving 9 bases between the germline ends. CDR3 size: 14 residues. The V gene's germline CDR1 is MNHNS and CDR2 SASEGT.

The chain employs TRBV18 and TRBJ2-3; D uncertain. Germline CDR1 KGHSH, CDR2 LQKENI. Trimming took 5 bases from V and 6 from J, leaving 15 bases between them. There are 14 residues in the CDR3. The CDR3 bases are TGTGCCAGCTCAGGTTTTGGGAAACTTGATACGCAGTATTTT. Protein sequence: CASSGFGKLDTQYF.

The chain uses TRBV5-1 and TRBJ2-5; D is perhaps TRBD1 or TRBD2 (5 bases each). The germline V gene has CDR1 SGHRS and CDR2 YFSETQ. The CDR3 is 14 residues long. V was clipped by 4 bases and J by 2 bases, with 12 bases between them. CDR3 sequence: CASSPSWGQETQYF. CDR3 nucleotide sequence: TGCGCCAGCAGCCCCTCGTGGGGGCAAGAGACCCAGTACTTC.

This sequence joins TRBV18 and TRBJ2-5; 12 bases are a match to TRBD2. The V gene's germline CDR1 is KGHSH and CDR2 LQKENI. This CDR3 has 17 residues. The V gene end was trimmed by 1 base and the J gene end by 0 bases; junction bases not matched to a gene: 3. The CDR3 bases are TGTGCCAGCTCACCACTGACTAGCGGGGGTCACCAAGAGACCCAGTACTTC. It codes for CASSPLTSGGHQETQYF.

This clonotype was detected only a few times. The V gene is TRBV6-2 or TRBV6-3, the J gene TRBJ2-1; TRBD2 aligns across 10 bases. The length of the CDR3 is 15 residues. V lost 6 bases to trimming and J lost 4 bases; unmatched junction nucleotides: 6. Germline V CDR1 and CDR2: MNHEY, SVGEGT. The CDR3 region is CASRAGLAAYNEQFF. CDR3 DNA sequence: TGTGCCAGCAGGGCCGGACTAGCGGCTTACAATGAGCAGTTCTTC.

This clonotype was picked up a small number of times. The chain carries TRBV7-2 and TRBJ2-7, with TRBD1 matching 9 bases. The CDR3 is made up of 14 amino acids. CDR1 SGHTA and CDR2 FQGNSA come from the germline V gene. Trimming removed 6 bases from V and 6 bases from J; junction bases left unmatched: 9. The CDR3 DNA reads TGTGCCAGCAGAGTTTGGGACAGGGTAGGCGAGCAGTACTTC. It yields the protein CASRVWDRVGEQYF.

V is TRBV12-3 or TRBV12-4 and J is TRBJ2-5; tentatively, D is TRBD1 (5 bases). The CDR3 extends over 15 amino acids. Trimming shortened V by 4 bases and J by 1 base, and 13 bases separated the two germline ends. CDR3 sequence reads: CASSWMTVLQETQYF. In DNA form, the CDR3 reads TGTGCCAGCAGTTGGATGACAGTCCTCCAAGAGACCCAGTACTTC.

This clonotype was detected only a few times. The chain uses TRBV3-1 and TRBJ2-1, with D perhaps matching TRBD2 (5 bases). The V and J ends lost 4 bases and 8 bases respectively, with 21 bases between them. The CDR3 consists of 16 residues. Looked up from germline, CDR1 is LGHDT and CDR2 is YNNKEL (reference sequence). The CDR3 here is CASSRRLSSLGDEQFF. DNA for the CDR3: TGTGCCAGCAGCCGGAGGCTTTCGTCGTTAGGCGATGAGCAGTTCTTC.

This rearrangement joins TRBV20-1 to TRBJ2-1; maybe TRBD2 (5 bases). This CDR3 region has 13 residues. V shed 4 bases and J shed 0 bases, with 7 bases lying between them. Germline V gene sequence: CDR1 DFQATT, CDR2 SNEGSKA (reference sequence). CDR3 DNA sequence: TGCAGTGCTACGGGATTCTCCTACAATGAGCAGTTCTTC. Translating gives CSATGFSYNEQFF.